The clone carrying this T cell receptor (beta chain) was seen only a few times. Its specificity is not known. Trimming took off 6 bases at V and 3 bases at J, with 11 bases between the two ends. CDR3 length equals 14 residues. CDR1 is LNHDA, CDR2 SQIVND, per germline (reference sequence). This sample was taken from a study of T cell repertoires in cytomegalovirus infection. Study-level points and caveats: Dominating the ex vivo response were HLA-C-restricted CMV-specific TCR beta clonotypes.

MiXCR, run by TCRdb on the reads, gives a single entry per CDR3 protein. The table includes approximately 500,000 distinct CDR3 sequences, less than 30% detected once. The chain couples TRBV19 to TRBJ1-4, with D uncertain. The sample consisted of PBMCs. The TCR comes from a human donor in good health (CMV status not recorded). Some clones in this sample may be carry-over from other donors' samples. CDR3 nucleotide sequence: TGTGCCAGTAGGATTACCGGGGCTAATGAAAAACTGTTTTTT. This translates into CASRITGANEKLFF.